This passage covers 15 T cell receptor beta chains from one sample sequenced in a study of T cell responses to AZD1222 COVID-19 vaccine. Libraries were prepared by immunoSEQ multiplex PCR; TCRdb keeps only in-frame clonotypes and omits some of them. The sample lists around 160,000 clones, approximately 85% seen once, with 4.1% in the top ten. The sequencing here drew on peripheral blood, taken on day 0 of MenACWY control vaccination. The receptors derive from an adult in good health.

This rearrangement joins TRBV7-6 to TRBJ2-1; 9 positions match TRBD2. The CDR3 runs 14 residues. Germline CDR1 SGHVS, CDR2 FNYEAQ. J was trimmed by 7 bases and V by 3 bases; bases with no gene match: 4. CDR3 sequence reads: CASSFGGGVNEQFF. The CDR3 nucleotides are TGTGCCAGCAGCTTTGGCGGGGGGGTAAATGAGCAGTTCTTC.

The chain links TRBV5-1 to TRBJ2-7, with D tentatively TRBD2 (5 bases). The CDR3 runs 14 residues. Deletions cut 0 bases from V and 5 bases from J, with 12 bases between. CDR1 SGHRS and CDR2 YFSETQ come from the germline V gene. Written as DNA, the CDR3 is TGCGCCAGCAGCTTGGTTGAGGGAGAAGACGAGCAGTACTTC. As protein: CASSLVEGEDEQYF.

The chain couples TRBV6-4 to TRBJ1-2, with a weak D call TRBD1 (5 bases). With 3 bases removed from V and 6 bases from J, the gap between germline ends came to 14 bases. The CDR3 consists of 14 residues. Germline lookup yields CDR1 MRHNA and CDR2 SNTAGT. The CDR3 nucleotides are TGTGCCAGCAGTGAACAGGCATATTCCCATGGCTACACCTTC. Encoded protein: CASSEQAYSHGYTF.

The J gene is TRBJ2-2, the V gene TRBV6-6; D is undetermined. CDR1 and CDR2 (germline): MNHNY, SVGAGI (reference sequence). Deletions cut 4 bases from V and 1 base from J, with 10 bases between. This CDR3 spans 15 amino acids. The CDR3 loop is CASSSALGNTGELFF. The CDR3 DNA reads TGTGCCAGCAGTTCGGCCTTGGGGAACACCGGGGAGCTGTTTTTT.

This chain uses TRBV14 with TRBJ2-7; TRBD1 matches 10 bases. The J segment lost 0 bases and the V segment lost 5 bases, leaving 4 bases of the junction unmatched. The length of the CDR3 is 15 residues. CDR1 SGHDN and CDR2 FVKESK come from the germline V gene. CDR3 sequence: CASSKGQGSSYEQYF. The CDR3 bases are TGTGCCAGCAGCAAGGGACAGGGGAGCTCCTACGAGCAGTACTTC.

The chain is built from TRBV6-9 and TRBJ2-1, with no clear D. The CDR3 loop spans 12 amino acids. Germline V gene lookup returns CDR1 MNHGY and CDR2 SVAAGI. V was trimmed by 8 bases and J by 7 bases, leaving 12 bases between them. The CDR3 DNA is TGTGCCAGCCCCCCCTGCAGAAATGAGCAGTTCTTC. Residues: CASPPCRNEQFF.

The sample holds a few counts of this clone. V usage is TRBV5-1 and J usage is TRBJ1-2; 9 bases fit TRBD1. The CDR3 sequence is 15 residues long. Trimming took 2 bases from V and 5 from J; bases not matched to a gene: 7. CDR1 and CDR2 (germline): SGHRS, YFSETQ. The CDR3 sequence is CASSFQGQGTYGYTF. CDR3 coding DNA: TGCGCCAGCAGCTTCCAAGGACAGGGGACGTATGGCTACACCTTC.

The rearrangement joins TRBV5-1 to TRBJ1-2, with D possibly being TRBD1 (5 bases). Looked up from germline, CDR1 is SGHRS and CDR2 is YFSETQ. V was shortened by 0 bases and J by 7 bases, with 10 bases between the two germline ends. The CDR3 has 13 residues. The CDR3 DNA reads as TGCGCCAGCAGCTTGGCCCGAGGGGTTGGCTACACCTTC. It is translated as CASSLARGVGYTF.

The chain uses TRBV3-1 (or the pseudogene TRBV3-2) and TRBJ2-3; 11 bases are shared with TRBD2. Losses at the gene ends were 1 base for V and 1 base for J; bases not matched to a gene: 1. Germline CDR1 and CDR2: LGHDT and YNNKEL (reference sequence). CDR3 length equals 16 residues. The chain's CDR3 is CASSQGSGGGTDTQYF. In DNA form, the CDR3 reads TGTGCCAGCAGCCAAGGTAGCGGGGGGGGCACAGATACGCAGTATTTT.

The chain recombines TRBV10-2 with TRBJ1-1; unclear D gene. CDR1 and CDR2 from the germline V gene are WSHSY and SAAADI. Trimming removed 2 bases at V and 7 bases at J, with 20 bases between. This CDR3 has 16 residues. The CDR3 reads CASSERSGRVKNEAFF. DNA for the CDR3: TGCGCCAGCAGTGAGAGGAGTGGTAGGGTAAAGAATGAAGCTTTCTTT.

This sequence joins TRBV4-2 and TRBJ1-4, with 11 bases fitting TRBD1. V lost 4 bases and J lost 6; bases outside the gene matches: 22. Germline V gives CDR1 LGHNA, CDR2 YNFKEQ. The CDR3 is made up of 21 amino acids. The CDR3 here is CASSPQTAGTGGSGGYEKLFF. As DNA, the CDR3 is TGTGCCAGCAGCCCTCAAACCGCCGGGACAGGGGGATCGGGCGGATATGAAAAACTGTTTTTT.

A few counts support this clone. This chain connects TRBV4-1 to TRBJ2-7; 9 positions agree with TRBD1. Looked up from germline, CDR1 is MGHRA and CDR2 is YSYEKL. The V gene end was trimmed by 4 bases and the J gene end by 0 bases; junction bases not matched to a gene: 7. The CDR3 is 16 amino acids. CDR3 amino acids: CASSLTGQGSSYEQYF. CDR3 nucleotide sequence: TGCGCCAGCAGCCTCACCGGACAGGGGTCCTCCTACGAGCAGTACTTC.

J is TRBJ2-7 and V is TRBV5-1; D tentatively reads TRBD1 or TRBD2 (5 bases each). The CDR3 runs 14 residues. The V end was cut by 0 bases, the J end by 1 base, with 8 bases between. Germline-derived CDR1 and CDR2 are SGHRS and YFSETQ. The DNA for the CDR3 is TGCGCCAGCAGCTTGGCCGGGGCGTCCTACGAGCAGTACTTC. Translated: CASSLAGASYEQYF.

V usage is TRBV6-5 and J usage is TRBJ1-2; 7 bases align to TRBD1. Trimming removed 0 bases from V and 2 bases from J; junction bases left unmatched: 6. Per germline, CDR1 MNHEY and CDR2 SVGAGI. This CDR3 contains 16 residues. This chain's CDR3 is CASSYSDRVLNYGYTF. The CDR3 bases are TGTGCCAGCAGTTACTCCGACAGGGTCCTAAACTATGGCTACACCTTC.

The chain is built from TRBV11-2 and TRBJ1-1; D ambiguous. Trimming cost V 5 bases and J 4 bases, with 11 bases left between them. The CDR3 covers 13 residues. Germline assignment: CDR1 SGHAT and CDR2 FQNNGV. The CDR3 reads CASSITPSTEAFF. The DNA of the CDR3 is TGTGCCAGCAGCATCACCCCCTCCACTGAAGCTTTCTTT.